This T cell receptor beta chain was sequenced during a study of shared clonotypes between healthy human individuals. Study donors comprised healthy, HIV-negative adults devoid of recent acute infection or vaccination. Under the authors' procedure: ImmunoSEQ yielded junction-only sequences lacking quality scores, so filtering differed. Generated by immunoSEQ multiplex PCR, the TCRdb table keeps only in-frame clones and is missing some. That table supplies the V and J calls and clone size; D and trimming were determined from the DNA. The table has roughly 680,000 clones, approximately 72% seen once. The CDR3 covers 13 residues. Trimming pared 0 bases from V and 5 bases from J, leaving 5 bases between. Germline V gene data show CDR1 as SGHVS and CDR2 as FNYEAQ.

Source material: memory CD4+ T cells sorted from blood. Specified subset: CD45RA-negative fraction. The clonotype comes from a woman aged 25 to 39 in good health. The gene calls are TRBV7-6 and TRBJ2-1; D uncertain. The CDR3 is CASSLARNNEQFF. Here the CDR3 DNA reads TGTGCCAGCAGCTTAGCCAGGAACAATGAGCAGTTCTTC.